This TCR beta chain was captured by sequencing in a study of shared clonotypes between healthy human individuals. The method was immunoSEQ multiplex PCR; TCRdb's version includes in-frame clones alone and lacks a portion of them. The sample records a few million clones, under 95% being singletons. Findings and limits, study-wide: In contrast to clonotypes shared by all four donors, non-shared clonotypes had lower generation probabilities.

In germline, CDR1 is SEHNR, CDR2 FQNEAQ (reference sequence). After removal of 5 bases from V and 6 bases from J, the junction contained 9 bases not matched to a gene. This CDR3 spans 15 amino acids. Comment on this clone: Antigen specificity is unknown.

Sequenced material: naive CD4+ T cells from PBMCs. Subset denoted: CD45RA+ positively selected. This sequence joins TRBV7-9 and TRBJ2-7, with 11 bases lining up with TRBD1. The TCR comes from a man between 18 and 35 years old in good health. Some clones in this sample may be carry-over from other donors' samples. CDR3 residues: CASSPPGQGGREQYF. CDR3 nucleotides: TGTGCCAGCAGCCCACCGGGACAGGGGGGTCGCGAGCAGTACTTC.